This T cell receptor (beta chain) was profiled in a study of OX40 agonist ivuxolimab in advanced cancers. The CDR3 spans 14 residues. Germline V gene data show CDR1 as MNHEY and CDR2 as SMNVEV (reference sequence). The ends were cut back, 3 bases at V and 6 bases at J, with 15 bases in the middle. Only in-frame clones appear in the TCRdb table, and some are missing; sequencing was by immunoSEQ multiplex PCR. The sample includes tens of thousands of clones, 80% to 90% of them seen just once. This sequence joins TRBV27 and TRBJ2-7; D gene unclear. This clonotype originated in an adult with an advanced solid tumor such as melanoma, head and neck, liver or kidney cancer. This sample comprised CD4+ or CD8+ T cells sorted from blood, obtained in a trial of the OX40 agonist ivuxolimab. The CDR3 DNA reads TGTGCCAGCAGTTTTTCCAGTTTGGGCGGCGAGCAGTACTTC. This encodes CASSFSSLGGEQYF.